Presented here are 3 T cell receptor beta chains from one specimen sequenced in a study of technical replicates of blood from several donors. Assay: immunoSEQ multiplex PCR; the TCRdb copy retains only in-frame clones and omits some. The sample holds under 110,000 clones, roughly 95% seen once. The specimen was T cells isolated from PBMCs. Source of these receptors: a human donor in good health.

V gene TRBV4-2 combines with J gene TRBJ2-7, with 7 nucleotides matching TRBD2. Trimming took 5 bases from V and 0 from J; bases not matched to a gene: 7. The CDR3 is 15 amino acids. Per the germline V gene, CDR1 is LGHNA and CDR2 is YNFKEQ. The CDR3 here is CASSVWRGSSYEQYF. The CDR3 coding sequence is TGTGCCAGCAGCGTTTGGCGGGGGAGCTCCTACGAGCAGTACTTC.

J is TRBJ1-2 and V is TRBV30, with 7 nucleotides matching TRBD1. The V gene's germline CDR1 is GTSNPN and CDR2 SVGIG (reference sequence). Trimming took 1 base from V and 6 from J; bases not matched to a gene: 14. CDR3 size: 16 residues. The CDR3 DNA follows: TGTGCCTGGAGTGACCCTCCCAAGACAGGGACGGATGGCTACACCTTC. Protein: CAWSDPPKTGTDGYTF.

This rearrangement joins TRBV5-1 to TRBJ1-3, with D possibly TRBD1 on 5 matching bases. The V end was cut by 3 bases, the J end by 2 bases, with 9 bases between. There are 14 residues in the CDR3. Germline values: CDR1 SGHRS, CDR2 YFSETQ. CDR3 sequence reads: CASSSQGAGNTIYF. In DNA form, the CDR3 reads TGCGCCAGCAGCTCTCAGGGCGCTGGAAACACCATATATTTT. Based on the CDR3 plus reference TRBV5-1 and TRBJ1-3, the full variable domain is KAGVTQTPRYLIKTRGQQVTLSCSPISGHRSVSWYQQTPGQGLQFLFEYFSETQRNKGNFPGRFSGRQFSNSRSEMNVSTLELGDSALYLCASSSQGAGNTIYFGEGSWLTVV.